This passage covers 25 T cell receptor beta chains from one sample sequenced in a study of a mutant IDH1 vaccine in newly diagnosed glioma. No antigen is known for these receptors. Time point here: week 47, end of study. In the vaccine, a single dose held 300 ug of the mutant IDH1 20-mer peptide, along with topical imiquimod. The data were produced by immunoSEQ multiplex PCR, yet TCRdb's version contains in-frame clones alone and is incomplete. The repertoire has 90,000 to 100,000 clones, roughly 89% of them found once; the top ten carry 0.77%. The sequencing used PBMCs, collected from a glioma patient whose treatment included an IDH1 peptide vaccine. The source of these receptors is a woman between 50 and 59 years old with glioma.

V gene TRBV27 combines with J gene TRBJ2-1, with D maybe TRBD1 (6 bases). The V and J ends lost 6 bases and 6 bases respectively, with 9 bases between them. The CDR3 is made up of 12 amino acids. Germline V gene sequence: CDR1 MNHEY, CDR2 SMNVEV (reference sequence). CDR3 nucleotide sequence: TGTGCCAGCAGCCTGGGGGCCAATGAGCAGTTCTTC. Translated, it gives CASSLGANEQFF.

The J gene is TRBJ2-1, the V gene TRBV30, with 9 bases aligning to TRBD2. The junction had 2 bases not matched to a gene; V was cut back by 0 bases and J by 2 bases. CDR1 is GTSNPN, CDR2 SVGIG, per germline (reference sequence). This CDR3 comprises 15 residues. Here the CDR3 DNA reads TGTGCCTGGAGTGTTCTAGCGGGGACCTACAATGAGCAGTTCTTC. Translated: CAWSVLAGTYNEQFF.

CDR3: CASSIAGEGQHNEQFF. The CDR3 coding sequence is TGTGCCAGTAGTATAGCAGGAGAGGGACAACACAATGAGCAGTTCTTC. This chain uses TRBV19 with TRBJ2-1, with a possible D match to TRBD1 (6 bases). CDR1 is LNHDA, CDR2 SQIVND, per germline (reference sequence). V lost 1 base and J 5 bases, leaving 15 bases between the germline ends. The CDR3 length is 16 residues.

V is TRBV2 and J is TRBJ2-3, with 7 bases lining up with TRBD2. The V and J ends lost 8 bases and 6 bases, in that order; junction bases with no gene match: 5. Germline CDR1 is SNHLY and CDR2 is FYNNEI. The CDR3 length is 12 residues. This chain's CDR3 is CASALLADTQYF. CDR3 in DNA: TGTGCCAGCGCCCTACTAGCGGATACGCAGTATTTT.

This rearrangement joins TRBV7-9 to TRBJ1-4; no reliable D call. Germline loops: CDR1 SEHNR, CDR2 FQNEAQ (reference sequence). With 1 base removed from V and 6 bases from J, the gap between germline ends came to 9 bases. This CDR3 spans 14 amino acids. CDR3 protein: CASSLGGGDEKLFF. In nucleotides, the CDR3 is TGTGCCAGCAGCTTAGGCGGAGGTGATGAAAAACTGTTTTTT.

The rearrangement uses TRBV4-2 and TRBJ1-5; 7 bases align to TRBD1. Trimming removed 2 bases from V and 2 bases from J; junction bases left unmatched: 3. The length of the CDR3 is 15 residues. In germline, CDR1 is LGHNA, CDR2 YNFKEQ. The CDR3 DNA is TGTGCCAGCAGCCAACAAGGACAGGGCAATCAGCCCCAGCATTTT. Its translation: CASSQQGQGNQPQHF.

The gene calls are TRBV6-1 and TRBJ1-3; D perhaps matches TRBD1 (6 bases). Per the germline V gene, CDR1 is MNHNS and CDR2 is SASEGT. CDR3 size: 14 residues. The V end lost 7 bases, the J end lost 0 bases, and 10 bases lay between the germline ends. The CDR3 protein is CASTGALSGNTIYF. In DNA, the CDR3 is TGTGCCAGCACGGGGGCCCTCTCTGGAAACACCATATATTTT.

CDR3 in DNA: TGCGCCAGCAGCCCTCTTGGGACTAGCGGGTACAATGAGCAGTTCTTC. Its translation is CASSPLGTSGYNEQFF. The chain links TRBV5-1 to TRBJ2-1, with TRBD2 matching over 12 bases. The CDR3 consists of 16 residues. J was trimmed by 4 bases and V by 4 bases; bases with no gene match: 6. Germline V gives CDR1 SGHRS, CDR2 YFSETQ.

The rearrangement uses TRBV9 and TRBJ2-1; 7 nucleotides align to TRBD1. V lost 0 bases, J lost 2 bases, and 2 bases stayed unmatched. Germline V gives CDR1 SGDLS, CDR2 YYNGEE. This CDR3 contains 15 residues. Here the CDR3 reads CASSVARGTYNEQFF. In DNA, the CDR3 is TGTGCCAGCAGCGTAGCCAGGGGGACCTACAATGAGCAGTTCTTC.

V is TRBV21-1 and J is TRBJ2-2; the table gives TRBD1 as D, unverified against the DNA. TRBV21-1 is marked as a pseudogene. The length of the CDR3 is 15 residues. The CDR3 loop is CASIQTGTHTGELFF. In DNA form, the CDR3 reads TGTGCCAGCATACAAACCGGGACACACACCGGGGAGCTGTTTTTT.

The rearrangement uses TRBV5-4 and TRBJ1-4; 8 bases agree with TRBD1. Germline values: CDR1 SGHNT, CDR2 YYREEE (reference sequence). V shed 3 bases and J 2 bases; nucleotides not matched to a gene: 6. The CDR3 has 16 amino acids. Written as DNA, the CDR3 is TGTGCCAGCAGCTCCCACCAGGGGGCCACTAATGAAAAACTGTTTTTT. It is translated as CASSSHQGATNEKLFF. Based on the CDR3 plus reference TRBV5-4 and TRBJ1-4, the full variable domain is ETGVTQSPTHLIKTRGQQVTLRCSSQSGHNTVSWYQQALGQGPQFIFQYYREEENGRGNFPPRFSGLQFPNYSSELNVNALELDDSALYLCASSSHQGATNEKLFFGSGTQLSVL.

This rearrangement joins TRBV18 to TRBJ2-7; 8 nucleotides agree with TRBD1. V lost 3 bases to trimming and J lost 7 bases; unmatched junction nucleotides: 11. This CDR3 is built from 15 residues. In germline, CDR1 is KGHSH, CDR2 LQKENI. The CDR3 region is CASSPPGRGLNEQYF. The CDR3 DNA follows: TGTGCCAGCTCACCCCCGGGCAGGGGGCTTAATGAGCAGTACTTC.

V and J are TRBV2 and TRBJ2-7; D is unclear. Germline CDR1 SNHLY, CDR2 FYNNEI. Deletions cut 4 bases from V and 3 bases from J, with 7 bases between. The CDR3 runs to 12 residues. The CDR3 protein is CASSANNYEQYF. In DNA form, the CDR3 reads TGTGCCAGCAGTGCTAATAACTACGAGCAGTACTTC.

The chain has TRBV4-1 and TRBJ2-7; 7 positions match TRBD2. The CDR3 sequence is 14 residues long. Germline trimming cut 4 bases from V and 0 bases from J; bases unmatched to any gene: 3. Looked up from germline, CDR1 is MGHRA and CDR2 is YSYEKL. CDR3 nucleotide sequence: TGCGCCAGCAGCCCCCGGACTAGCTCCTACGAGCAGTACTTC. Translating gives CASSPRTSSYEQYF.

J is TRBJ2-3 and V is TRBV9; weak D call: TRBD1 (5 bases). Germline CDR1 and CDR2: SGDLS and YYNGEE. There are 15 residues in the CDR3. Trimming removed 0 bases at V and 0 bases at J, with 8 bases between. CDR3 nucleotides: TGTGCCAGCAGCGTAGGGGGCCCCAGCACAGATACGCAGTATTTT. Its protein is CASSVGGPSTDTQYF. Full variable domain (outside the CDR3, taken from reference TRBV9 and TRBJ2-3): DSGVTQTPKHLITATGQRVTLRCSPRSGDLSVYWYQQSLDQGLQFLIQYYNGEERAKGNILERFSAQQFPDLHSELNLSSLELGDSALYFCASSVGGPSTDTQYFGPGTRLTVL.

The rearrangement uses TRBV2 and TRBJ2-2; no clear D gene. The CDR3 is 15 residues long. Germline-derived CDR1 and CDR2 are SNHLY and FYNNEI. Trimming stripped 4 bases from V and 1 base from J, with 10 bases between. The CDR3, as DNA: TGTGCCAGCAGTGGAGAACTACTGAACACCGGGGAGCTGTTTTTT. The encoded protein is CASSGELLNTGELFF.

V usage is TRBV28 and J usage is TRBJ1-1; the match to TRBD1 covers 8 bases. The junction had 5 bases not matched to a gene; V was cut back by 4 bases and J by 1 base. In germline, CDR1 is MDHEN, CDR2 SYDVKM. The CDR3 is 15 residues long. CDR3 DNA: TGTGCCAGCAGTTATGGTGGGACAGGGAACACTGAAGCTTTCTTT. Its translation: CASSYGGTGNTEAFF.

The J gene is TRBJ1-2, the V gene TRBV6-6; 8 bases agree with TRBD1. V dropped 7 bases and J dropped 3; count of bases not matched to a gene: 4. The germline gives CDR1 MNHNY, CDR2 SVGAGI (reference sequence). The CDR3 is made up of 13 amino acids. CDR3 nucleotide sequence: TGTGCCAGCACTTCAGGGGGCCACTATGGCTACACCTTC. As protein: CASTSGGHYGYTF.

This clone has only one observation. The chain recombines TRBV2 with TRBJ2-7; D is undetermined. CDR1 and CDR2 from the germline V gene are SNHLY and FYNNEI. V lost 3 bases and J 2 bases, leaving 5 bases between the germline ends. The CDR3 sequence is 12 residues long. This CDR3 reads CASSDLTYEQYF. CDR3 in DNA: TGTGCCAGCAGTGATCTGACCTACGAGCAGTACTTC.

This clone was detected only a few times. The chain links TRBV15 to TRBJ2-2; D unclear. There are 17 residues in the CDR3. V dropped 0 bases and J dropped 0 bases, with 11 bases sitting between them. Germline loops: CDR1 LNHNV, CDR2 YYDKDF (reference sequence). CDR3 nucleotide sequence: TGTGCCACCAGCAGAGAATCAACCTGGTCGAACACCGGGGAGCTGTTTTTT. Translated: CATSRESTWSNTGELFF.

As concerns this clone: An end of the junction differs from the germline gene, which may be a read error. Here the CDR3 reads CASSLDPGKETQYF. CDR3 DNA sequence: TGTGCTAGCAGCTTAGATCCAGGCAAGGAGACCCAGTACTTC. J is TRBJ2-5 and V is TRBV7-7; no clear D gene. Germline CDR1 and CDR2: SSHAT and FNYEAQ (reference sequence). CDR3 size: 14 residues.

J is TRBJ1-5 and V is TRBV2; no clear D gene. Germline loops: CDR1 SNHLY, CDR2 FYNNEI. The CDR3 sequence is 15 residues long. The ends were cut back, 2 bases at V and 0 bases at J, with 8 bases in the middle. Here the CDR3 DNA reads TGTGCCAGCAGTGAACTGGAATATAGCAATCAGCCCCAGCATTTT. This gives the protein CASSELEYSNQPQHF.

V is TRBV28 and J is TRBJ2-7; no definite D call. Germline assignment: CDR1 MDHEN and CDR2 SYDVKM. V shed 4 bases and J shed 4 bases, with 11 bases lying between them. The CDR3 sequence is 13 residues long. The chain's CDR3 is CASSSTPEYEQYF. The CDR3 coding sequence is TGTGCCAGCAGTTCGACCCCAGAATACGAGCAGTACTTC.

The chain links TRBV9 to TRBJ2-5; 12 bases are shared with TRBD2. The J segment lost 4 bases and the V segment lost 1 base, leaving 5 bases of the junction unmatched. Germline CDR1 and CDR2: SGDLS and YYNGEE. This CDR3 spans 16 amino acids. This CDR3 reads CASSVFGLAGPETQYF. In DNA form, the CDR3 reads TGTGCCAGCAGCGTATTTGGACTAGCGGGACCAGAGACCCAGTACTTC. Together with reference TRBV9 and TRBJ2-5, the CDR3 gives the full variable domain: DSGVTQTPKHLITATGQRVTLRCSPRSGDLSVYWYQQSLDQGLQFLIQYYNGEERAKGNILERFSAQQFPDLHSELNLSSLELGDSALYFCASSVFGLAGPETQYFGPGTRLLVL.

This chain joins TRBV29-1 and TRBJ2-7; D unresolved. The germline V and J ends were trimmed by 4 bases and 4 bases, with 8 bases remaining between them. The CDR3 is made up of 11 amino acids. Germline lookup yields CDR1 SQVTM and CDR2 ANQGSEA. CDR3 nucleotides: TGCAGCGTTGGGAATCGTTACGAGCAGTACTTC. Protein sequence: CSVGNRYEQYF.